The rows below give T cell receptor beta chains drawn from one sample of a study of shared T cell receptors in the human thymus. Profiling relied on immunoSEQ multiplex PCR, and the TCRdb table lists in-frame clones only, not all of them. In the table there are hundreds of thousands of clones, approximately 89% of which are singletons. These data also formed part of another study, on human thymus T cells.

Sample: thymocytes. Every receptor here comes from a boy less than two years old with a congenital heart defect. CDR3s include the opening cysteine and the closing phenylalanine or tryptophan. A D gene is named only where the DNA matches it firmly. Clone size is given for some rows only: seen once, a few or many times, or a class if the clone is expanded.

len	abundance	v_gene	j_gene	d_gene	CDR3aa	CDR3nt
17	NA	TRBV11-2	TRBJ2-7	TRBD2	CASSLDPRGVVTYEQYF	TGTGCCAGCAGCTTAGACCCCCGGGGGGTAGTAACCTACGAGCAGTACTTC
14	NA	TRBV6-7	TRBJ2-1	NA	CASSYVDCYNEQFF	TGTGCCAGCAGTTACGTCGACTGCTACAATGAGCAGTTCTTC
15	NA	TRBV19	TRBJ1-5	NA	CASSHRDPSNQPQHF	TGTGCCAGTTCGCACAGGGACCCTAGCAATCAGCCCCAGCATTTT
16	once	TRBV15	TRBJ2-7	NA	CATSRDSFDTPYEQYF	TGTGCCACCAGCAGAGATTCTTTCGACACCCCCTACGAGCAGTACTTC
18	NA	TRBV28	TRBJ1-5	TRBD1	CASSPPGQAEYSNQPQHF	TGTGCCAGCAGTCCCCCTGGACAGGCCGAATATAGCAATCAGCCCCAGCATTTT
15	NA	TRBV7-9	TRBJ1-1	NA	CASSPIQGLNTEAFF	TGTGCCAGCAGCCCAATACAGGGCTTGAACACTGAAGCTTTCTTT
15	NA	TRBV6-5	TRBJ2-3	NA	CASSYRDKVTDTQYF	TGTGCCAGCAGTTACAGGGACAAGGTCACAGATACGCAGTATTTT
15	NA	TRBV19	TRBJ1-6	NA	CASRGWTAGNSPLHF	TGTGCCAGTAGGGGCTGGACAGCGGGAAATTCACCCCTCCACTTT
14	NA	TRBV11-3	TRBJ2-3	TRBD1	CASSLRGRADTQYF	TGTGCCAGCAGCTTAAGGGGGCGGGCAGATACGCAGTATTTT
17	NA	TRBV6-1	TRBJ1-1	NA	CASSEAVEVVMNTEAFF	TGTGCCAGCAGTGAAGCGGTTGAGGTAGTTATGAACACTGAAGCTTTCTTT
14	NA	TRBV19	TRBJ2-7	TRBD2	CASSPAGIPYEQYF	TGTGCCAGTAGTCCAGCGGGGATACCCTACGAGCAGTACTTC
16	NA	TRBV5-5	TRBJ1-6	TRBD1	CASRYGQGPDNSPLHF	TGTGCCAGCAGATACGGACAGGGGCCCGATAATTCACCCCTCCACTTT
16	NA	TRBV5-1	TRBJ2-1	NA	CASSLVPSSIYNEQFF	TGCGCCAGCAGCTTGGTCCCTAGCTCTATCTACAATGAGCAGTTCTTC
17	NA	TRBV2	TRBJ2-3	TRBD2	CASRVKATSGSTDTQYF	TGTGCCAGCAGAGTTAAGGCCACTAGCGGGAGTACAGATACGCAGTATTTT
14	few	TRBV10-3	TRBJ1-1	NA	CAISEGQGRGEAFF	TGTGCCATCAGTGAAGGTCAGGGGAGAGGTGAAGCTTTCTTT
14	NA	TRBV29-1	TRBJ2-3	TRBD2	CSVETSGSTDTQYF	TGCAGCGTTGAAACTAGCGGGAGCACAGATACGCAGTATTTT
13	NA	TRBV2	TRBJ1-5	NA	CASNRDSNQPQHF	TGTGCCAGCAACAGGGATAGCAATCAGCCCCAGCATTTT
15	few	TRBV28	TRBJ2-6	NA	CASSFPYSGANVLTF	TGTGCCAGCAGTTTTCCCTACTCTGGGGCCAACGTCCTGACTTTC
16	once	TRBV14	TRBJ2-3	TRBD1	CASSYGGTGGTDTQYF	TGTGCCAGCAGCTACGGCGGGACAGGGGGTACAGATACGCAGTATTTT
14	NA	TRBV10-2	TRBJ2-5	NA	CASSGSGGRSAQYF	TGCGCCAGCAGTGGGAGCGGTGGCCGGTCGGCCCAGTACTTC
15	once	TRBV2	TRBJ1-1	NA	CASKRLPGGHTEAFF	TGTGCCAGCAAGCGTCTCCCGGGGGGACACACTGAAGCTTTCTTT
17	NA	TRBV7-9	TRBJ1-2	TRBD1	CASSSGRDRVFRSGYTF	TGTGCCAGCAGCTCCGGCCGGGACAGGGTTTTCAGAAGTGGCTACACCTTC
13	NA	TRBV5-1	TRBJ1-2	TRBD1	CASSMTGEYGYTF	TGCGCCAGCAGCATGACAGGGGAGTATGGCTACACCTTC
19	NA	TRBV6-1	TRBJ2-3	NA	CASSEPPLVRQQSTDTQYF	TGTGCCAGCAGTGAACCTCCACTTGTACGACAGCAAAGCACAGATACGCAGTATTTT
14	NA	TRBV5-1	TRBJ1-2	TRBD1	CASSSGTALYGYTF	TGCGCCAGCAGCTCTGGGACAGCCCTCTATGGCTACACCTTC
13	NA	TRBV28	TRBJ2-7	NA	CASSFRSSHEQYF	TGTGCCAGCAGTTTCCGCAGTTCTCACGAGCAGTACTTC
15	NA	TRBV4-2	TRBJ2-1	TRBD2	CASGQLAGGYNEQFF	TGTGCCAGCGGACAACTAGCGGGAGGTTACAATGAGCAGTTCTTC
19	once	TRBV19	TRBJ2-3	TRBD2	CASSKRSASGREDTDTQYF	TGTGCCAGTAGTAAAAGGTCGGCTAGCGGGAGGGAGGACACAGATACGCAGTATTTT
14	NA	TRBV6-5	TRBJ2-7	TRBD2	CASSPPGGLYEQYF	TGTGCCAGCAGCCCCCCCGGGGGGTTATACGAGCAGTACTTC
15	once	TRBV4-3	TRBJ1-2	NA	CASSHGEWTRHGYTF	TGCGCCAGCAGCCACGGAGAGTGGACTCGGCATGGCTACACCTTC
15	NA	TRBV10-1	TRBJ2-1	TRBD2	CASSEKLADFNEQFF	TGCGCCAGCAGTGAGAAGCTAGCGGACTTCAATGAGCAGTTCTTC
15	NA	TRBV5-1	TRBJ2-7	NA	CASSLGSQANYEQYF	TGCGCCAGCAGCTTGGGTTCGCAGGCGAACTACGAGCAGTACTTC
11	NA	TRBV2	TRBJ2-5	TRBD2	CARAGEETQYF	TGTGCCAGGGCGGGGGAAGAGACCCAGTACTTC
14	NA	TRBV5-1	TRBJ1-1	NA	CASSISYMNTEAFF	TGCGCCAGCAGCATCAGTTACATGAACACTGAAGCTTTCTTT
18	NA	TRBV4-1	TRBJ2-7	NA	CASSQDPHRNQTSYEQYF	TGCGCCAGCAGCCAAGATCCCCACAGGAACCAAACCTCCTACGAGCAGTACTTC
18	once	TRBV2	TRBJ2-1	TRBD2	CASSDRTSGISSYNEQFF	TGTGCCAGCAGCGACCGGACTAGCGGAATAAGCTCCTACAATGAGCAGTTCTTC
13	NA	TRBV7-9	TRBJ2-7	NA	CASSSYHGDEQYF	TGTGCCAGCAGCTCCTACCACGGGGACGAGCAGTACTTC
13	NA	TRBV18	TRBJ1-6	NA	CASSPSLNSPLHF	TGTGCCAGCTCACCAAGCTTAAATTCACCCCTCCACTTT
16	NA	TRBV12-5	TRBJ2-3	TRBD2	CASGLTLAGSTDTQYF	TGTGCTAGTGGTTTGACCTTAGCGGGAAGCACAGATACGCAGTATTTT
16	NA	TRBV9	TRBJ1-6	TRBD1	CASSEETGGRRSPLHF	TGTGCCAGCAGCGAAGAGACAGGGGGCCGGAGGTCACCCCTCCACTTT
19	NA	TRBV28	TRBJ2-2	NA	CASSLYPLRCRSNTGELFF	TGTGCCAGCAGTTTATATCCCCTCCGGTGCAGGTCGAACACCGGGGAGCTGTTTTTT
16	NA	TRBV28	TRBJ2-5	TRBD2	CASSLFGGGNQETQYF	TGTGCCAGCAGTTTATTTGGGGGGGGGAACCAAGAGACCCAGTACTTC
14	few	TRBV15	TRBJ1-4	TRBD1	CATSPRQGVEKLFF	TGTGCCACCAGCCCTCGACAGGGGGTCGAAAAACTGTTTTTT
18	NA	TRBV7-7	TRBJ2-1	TRBD2	CASSPELRASGTYNEQFF	TGTGCCAGCAGCCCTGAGTTACGGGCTAGCGGCACCTACAATGAGCAGTTCTTC
14	NA	TRBV10-2	TRBJ1-1	NA	CASSERTKNTEAFF	TGCGCCAGCAGTGAGAGGACAAAAAACACTGAAGCTTTCTTT